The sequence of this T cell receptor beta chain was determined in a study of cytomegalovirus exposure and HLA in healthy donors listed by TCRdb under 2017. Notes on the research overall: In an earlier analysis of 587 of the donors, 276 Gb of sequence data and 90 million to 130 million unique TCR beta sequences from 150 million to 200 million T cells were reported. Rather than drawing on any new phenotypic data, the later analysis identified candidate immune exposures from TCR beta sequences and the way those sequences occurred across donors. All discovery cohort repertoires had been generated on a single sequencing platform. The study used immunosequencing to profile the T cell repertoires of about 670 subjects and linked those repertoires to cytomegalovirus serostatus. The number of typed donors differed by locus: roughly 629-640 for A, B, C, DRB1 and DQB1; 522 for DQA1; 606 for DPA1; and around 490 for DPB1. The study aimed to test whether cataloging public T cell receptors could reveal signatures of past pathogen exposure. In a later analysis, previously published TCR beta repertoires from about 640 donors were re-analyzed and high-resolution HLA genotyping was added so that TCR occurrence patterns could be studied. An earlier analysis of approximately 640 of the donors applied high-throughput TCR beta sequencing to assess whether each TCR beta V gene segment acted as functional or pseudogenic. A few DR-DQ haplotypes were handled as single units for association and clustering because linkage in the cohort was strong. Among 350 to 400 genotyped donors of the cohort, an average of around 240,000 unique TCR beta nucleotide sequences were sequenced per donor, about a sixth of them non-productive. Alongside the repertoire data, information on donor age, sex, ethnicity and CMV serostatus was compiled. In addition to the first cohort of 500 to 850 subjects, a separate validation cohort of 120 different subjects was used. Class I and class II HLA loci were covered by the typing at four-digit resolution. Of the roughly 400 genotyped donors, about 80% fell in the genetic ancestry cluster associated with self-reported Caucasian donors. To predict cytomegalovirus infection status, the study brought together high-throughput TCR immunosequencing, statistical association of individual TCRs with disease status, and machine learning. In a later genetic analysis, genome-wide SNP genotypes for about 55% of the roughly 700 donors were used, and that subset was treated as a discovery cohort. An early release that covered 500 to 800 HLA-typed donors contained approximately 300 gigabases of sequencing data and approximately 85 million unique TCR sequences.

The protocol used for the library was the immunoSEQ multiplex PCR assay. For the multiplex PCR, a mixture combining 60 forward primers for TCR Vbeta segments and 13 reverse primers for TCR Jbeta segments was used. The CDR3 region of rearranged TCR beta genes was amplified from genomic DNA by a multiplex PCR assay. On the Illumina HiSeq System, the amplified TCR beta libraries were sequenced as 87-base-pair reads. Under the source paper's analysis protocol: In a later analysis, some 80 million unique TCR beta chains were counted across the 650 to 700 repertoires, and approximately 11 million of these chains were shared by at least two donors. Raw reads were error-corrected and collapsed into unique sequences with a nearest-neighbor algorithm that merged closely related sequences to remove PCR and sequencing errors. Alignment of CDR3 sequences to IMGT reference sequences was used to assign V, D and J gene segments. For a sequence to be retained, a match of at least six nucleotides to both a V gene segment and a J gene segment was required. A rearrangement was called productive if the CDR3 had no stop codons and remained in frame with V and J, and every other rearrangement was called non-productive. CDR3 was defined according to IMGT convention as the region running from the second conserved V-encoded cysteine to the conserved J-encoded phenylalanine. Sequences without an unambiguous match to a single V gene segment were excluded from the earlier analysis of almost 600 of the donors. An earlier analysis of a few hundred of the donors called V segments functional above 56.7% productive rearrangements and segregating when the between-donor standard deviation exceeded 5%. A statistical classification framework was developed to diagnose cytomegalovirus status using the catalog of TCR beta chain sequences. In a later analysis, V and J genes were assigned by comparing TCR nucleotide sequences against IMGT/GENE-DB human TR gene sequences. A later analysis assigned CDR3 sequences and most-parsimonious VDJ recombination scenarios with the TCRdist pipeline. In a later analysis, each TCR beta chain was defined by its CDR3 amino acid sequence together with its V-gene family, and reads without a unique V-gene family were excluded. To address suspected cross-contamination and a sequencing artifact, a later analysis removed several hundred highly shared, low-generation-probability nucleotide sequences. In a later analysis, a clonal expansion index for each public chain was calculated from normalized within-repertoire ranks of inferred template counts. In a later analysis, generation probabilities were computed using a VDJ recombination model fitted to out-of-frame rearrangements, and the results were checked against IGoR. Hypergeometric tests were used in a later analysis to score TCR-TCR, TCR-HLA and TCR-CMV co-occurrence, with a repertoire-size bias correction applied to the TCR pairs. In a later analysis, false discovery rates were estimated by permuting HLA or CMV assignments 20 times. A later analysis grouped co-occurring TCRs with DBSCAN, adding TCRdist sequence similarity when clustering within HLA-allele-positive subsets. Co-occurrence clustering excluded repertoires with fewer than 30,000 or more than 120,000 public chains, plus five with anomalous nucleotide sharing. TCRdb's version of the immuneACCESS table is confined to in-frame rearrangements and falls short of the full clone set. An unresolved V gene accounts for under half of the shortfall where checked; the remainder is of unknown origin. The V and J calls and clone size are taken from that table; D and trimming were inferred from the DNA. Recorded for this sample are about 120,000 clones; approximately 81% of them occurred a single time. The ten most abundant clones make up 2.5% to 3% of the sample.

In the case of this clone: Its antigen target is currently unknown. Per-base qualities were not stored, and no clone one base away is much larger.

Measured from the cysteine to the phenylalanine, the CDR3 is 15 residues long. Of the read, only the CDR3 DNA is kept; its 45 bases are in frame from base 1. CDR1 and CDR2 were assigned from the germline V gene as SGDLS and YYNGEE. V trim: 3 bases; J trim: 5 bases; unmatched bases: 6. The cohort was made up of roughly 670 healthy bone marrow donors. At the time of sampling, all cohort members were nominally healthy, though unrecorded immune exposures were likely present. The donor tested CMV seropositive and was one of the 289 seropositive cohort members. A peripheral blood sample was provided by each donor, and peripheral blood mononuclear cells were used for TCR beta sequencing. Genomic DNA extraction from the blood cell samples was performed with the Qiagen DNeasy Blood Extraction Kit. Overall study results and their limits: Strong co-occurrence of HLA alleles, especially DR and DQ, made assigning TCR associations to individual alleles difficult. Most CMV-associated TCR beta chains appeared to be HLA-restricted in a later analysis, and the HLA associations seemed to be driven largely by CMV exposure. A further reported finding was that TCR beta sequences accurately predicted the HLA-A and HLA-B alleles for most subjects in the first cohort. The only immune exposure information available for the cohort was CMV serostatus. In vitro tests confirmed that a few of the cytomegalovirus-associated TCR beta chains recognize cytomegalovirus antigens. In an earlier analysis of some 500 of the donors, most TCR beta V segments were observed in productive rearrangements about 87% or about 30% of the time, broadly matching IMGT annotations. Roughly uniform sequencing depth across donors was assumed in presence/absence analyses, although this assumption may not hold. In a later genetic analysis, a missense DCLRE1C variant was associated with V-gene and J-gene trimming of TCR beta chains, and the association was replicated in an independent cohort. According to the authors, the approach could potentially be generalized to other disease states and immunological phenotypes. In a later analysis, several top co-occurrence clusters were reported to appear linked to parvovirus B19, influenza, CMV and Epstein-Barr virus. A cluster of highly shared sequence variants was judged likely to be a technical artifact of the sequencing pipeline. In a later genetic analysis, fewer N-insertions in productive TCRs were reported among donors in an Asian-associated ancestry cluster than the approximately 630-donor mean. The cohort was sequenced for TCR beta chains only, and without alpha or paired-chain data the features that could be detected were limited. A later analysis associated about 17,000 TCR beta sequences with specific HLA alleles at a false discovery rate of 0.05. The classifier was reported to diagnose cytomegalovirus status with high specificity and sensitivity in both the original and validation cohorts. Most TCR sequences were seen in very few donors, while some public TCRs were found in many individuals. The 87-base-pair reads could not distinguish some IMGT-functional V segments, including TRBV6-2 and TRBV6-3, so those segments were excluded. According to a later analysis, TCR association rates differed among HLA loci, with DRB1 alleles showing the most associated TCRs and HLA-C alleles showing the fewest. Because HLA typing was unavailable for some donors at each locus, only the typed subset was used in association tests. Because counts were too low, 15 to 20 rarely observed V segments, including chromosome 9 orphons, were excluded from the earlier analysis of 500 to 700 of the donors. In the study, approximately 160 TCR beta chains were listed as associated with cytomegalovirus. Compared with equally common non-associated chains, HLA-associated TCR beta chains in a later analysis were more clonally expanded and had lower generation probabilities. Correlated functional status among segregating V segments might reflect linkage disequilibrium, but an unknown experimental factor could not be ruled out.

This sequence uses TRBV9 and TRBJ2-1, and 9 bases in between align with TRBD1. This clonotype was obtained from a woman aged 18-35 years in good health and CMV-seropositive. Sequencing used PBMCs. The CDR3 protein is CASSARDREDNEQFF. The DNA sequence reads TGTGCCAGCAGCGCCCGGGACAGGGAAGACAATGAGCAGTTCTTC.